Below, 6 T cell receptor beta chains from the same sample are listed, as sequenced in a study of blood T cell repertoires in COVID-19. Produced via immunoSEQ multiplex PCR; TCRdb's table is partial and in-frame only. Here the sample spans some 240,000 clones, about 90% being singletons. The sample was peripheral blood. The origin of the receptors is a woman aged 70-85 years with COVID-19, enrolled during active disease.

The rearrangement joins TRBV5-5 to TRBJ1-5, with 7 nucleotides matching TRBD1. Unmatched junction bases numbered 4, after V lost 0 bases and J lost 4 bases. Germline V lookup: CDR1 SGHKS, CDR2 YYEKEE (reference sequence). This CDR3 spans 15 amino acids. CDR3 protein: CASSLDGTANQPQHF. In nucleotides, the CDR3 is TGTGCCAGCAGCTTGGACGGGACAGCTAATCAGCCCCAGCATTTT.

The V and J genes are TRBV7-2 and TRBJ1-5, with D perhaps TRBD1 (6 bases). Germline V gene data show CDR1 as SGHTA and CDR2 as FQGNSA. Trimming cost V 3 bases and J 6 bases, with 9 bases left between them. The CDR3 extends over 13 amino acids. CDR3 region: CASSFGGLQPQHF. The CDR3 DNA is TGTGCCAGCAGCTTCGGGGGGCTTCAGCCCCAGCATTTT.

CDR3 nucleotide sequence: TGTGCCAACGAGGGACTGTCGCAGTTCTTC. Encoded protein: CANEGLSQFF. The chain employs TRBV3-1 (or the pseudogene TRBV3-2) and TRBJ2-1; D might be TRBD2 (6 bases). Looked up from germline, CDR1 is LGHDT and CDR2 is YNNKEL (reference sequence). The V end lost 10 bases, the J end lost 12 bases, and 13 bases lay between the germline ends. There are 10 residues in the CDR3.

The chain is built from TRBV11-3 and TRBJ1-2, with 8 bases fitting TRBD1. After removal of 5 bases from V and 4 bases from J, the junction contained 3 bases not matched to a gene. This CDR3 has 13 amino acids. CDR1 is SGHNT and CDR2 is YENEEA in the germline V gene. The CDR3: CASSTDRGYGYTF. The CDR3 nucleotides read TGTGCCAGCAGCACAGACAGGGGCTATGGCTACACCTTC. The full variable domain, with the rest looked up from reference TRBV11-3 and TRBJ1-2, is EAGVVQSPRYKIIEKKQPVAFWCNPISGHNTLYWYLQNLGQGPELLIRYENEEAVDDSQLPKDRFSAERLKGVDSTLKIQPAELGDSAVYLCASSTDRGYGYTFGSGTRLTVV.

This chain connects TRBV6-2 or TRBV6-3 to TRBJ2-7; a possible D gene is TRBD2 (5 bases). The germline V gene encodes CDR1 MNHEY and CDR2 SVGEGT. The CDR3 contains 15 residues. Trimming left V 4 bases short and J 4 bases short, with 17 bases between. CDR3 residues: CASSFGLAGIYEQYF. The CDR3 coding sequence is TGTGCCAGCAGTTTCGGGCTAGCAGGAATTTACGAGCAGTACTTC.

The V and J genes are TRBV19 and TRBJ1-1; D uncertain. CDR3 length: 13 amino acids. V was cut by 1 base and J by 2 bases, with 5 bases left in between. The germline gives CDR1 LNHDA, CDR2 SQIVND (reference sequence). The CDR3 coding sequence is TGTGCCAGTAGTATAGGTCCAAACACTGAAGCTTTCTTT. Translating it yields CASSIGPNTEAFF.